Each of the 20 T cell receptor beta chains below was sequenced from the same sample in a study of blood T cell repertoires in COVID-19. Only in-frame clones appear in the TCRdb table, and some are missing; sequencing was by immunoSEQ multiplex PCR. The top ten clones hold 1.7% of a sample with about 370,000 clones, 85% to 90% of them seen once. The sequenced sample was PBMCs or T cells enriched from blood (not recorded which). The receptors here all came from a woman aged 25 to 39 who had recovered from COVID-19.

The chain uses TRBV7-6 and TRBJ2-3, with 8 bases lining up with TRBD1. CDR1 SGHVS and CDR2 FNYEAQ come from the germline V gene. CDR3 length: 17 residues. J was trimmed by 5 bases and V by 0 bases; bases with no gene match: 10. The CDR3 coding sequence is TGTGCCAGCAGCTTAGCTGCAGGACAGGGTTATATAGATACGCAGTATTTT. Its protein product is CASSLAAGQGYIDTQYF.

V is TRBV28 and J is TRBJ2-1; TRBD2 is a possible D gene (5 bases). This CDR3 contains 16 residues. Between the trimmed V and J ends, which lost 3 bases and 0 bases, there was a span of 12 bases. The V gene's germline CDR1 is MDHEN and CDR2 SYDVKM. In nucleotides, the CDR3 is TGTGCCAGCAGTTTGCTCGGGGATCTCTCCTACAATGAGCAGTTCTTC. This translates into CASSLLGDLSYNEQFF.

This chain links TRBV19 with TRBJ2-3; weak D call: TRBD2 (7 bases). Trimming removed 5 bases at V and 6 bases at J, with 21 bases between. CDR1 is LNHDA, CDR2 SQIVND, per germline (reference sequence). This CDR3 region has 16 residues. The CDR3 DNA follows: TGTGCCAGTAGTGCTCGCCGGGGGGCTCATAGGGATACGCAGTATTTT. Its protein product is CASSARRGAHRDTQYF.

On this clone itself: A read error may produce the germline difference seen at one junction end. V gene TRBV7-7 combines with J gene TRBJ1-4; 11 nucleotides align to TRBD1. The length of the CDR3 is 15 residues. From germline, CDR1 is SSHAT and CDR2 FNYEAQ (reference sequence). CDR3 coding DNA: TGTGCTAGCAGCCAAGGACAGGGGGCTGGCGAAAAACTGTTTTTT. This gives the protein CASSQGQGAGEKLFF.

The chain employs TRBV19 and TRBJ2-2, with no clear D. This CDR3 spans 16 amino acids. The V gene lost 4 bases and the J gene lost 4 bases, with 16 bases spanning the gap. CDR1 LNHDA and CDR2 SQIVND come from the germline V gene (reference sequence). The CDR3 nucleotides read TGTGCCAGTAGTAGACCAGCCCCCCGAGGCACCGGGGAGCTGTTTTTT. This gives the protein CASSRPAPRGTGELFF.

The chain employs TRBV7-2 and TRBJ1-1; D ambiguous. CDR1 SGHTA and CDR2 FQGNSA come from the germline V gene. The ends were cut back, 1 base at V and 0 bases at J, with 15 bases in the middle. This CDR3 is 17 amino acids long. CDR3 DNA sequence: TGTGCCAGCAGCTTAGAAGCGGATAGAACAATGAACACTGAAGCTTTCTTT. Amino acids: CASSLEADRTMNTEAFF.

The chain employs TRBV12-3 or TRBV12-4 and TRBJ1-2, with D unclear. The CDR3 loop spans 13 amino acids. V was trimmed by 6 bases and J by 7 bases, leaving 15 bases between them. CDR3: CASRQREFSGYTF. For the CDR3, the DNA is TGTGCCAGCAGGCAACGGGAATTTAGTGGCTACACCTTC.

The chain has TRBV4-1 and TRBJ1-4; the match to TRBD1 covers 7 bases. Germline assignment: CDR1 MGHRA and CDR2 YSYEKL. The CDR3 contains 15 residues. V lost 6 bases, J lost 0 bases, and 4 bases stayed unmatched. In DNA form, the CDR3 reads TGCGCCAGCAGGCGGGACAGCGCAACTAATGAAAAACTGTTTTTT. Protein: CASRRDSATNEKLFF.

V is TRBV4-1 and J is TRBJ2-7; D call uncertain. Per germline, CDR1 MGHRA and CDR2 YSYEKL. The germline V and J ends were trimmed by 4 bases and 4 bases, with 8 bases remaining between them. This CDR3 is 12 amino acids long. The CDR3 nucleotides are TGCGCCAGCAGCCTCAGAGGATACGAGCAGTACTTC. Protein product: CASSLRGYEQYF.

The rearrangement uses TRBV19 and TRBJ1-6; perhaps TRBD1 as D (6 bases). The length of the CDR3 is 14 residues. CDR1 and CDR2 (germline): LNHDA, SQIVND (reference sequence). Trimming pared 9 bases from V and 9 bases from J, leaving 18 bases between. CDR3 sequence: CARRTTGTGSPLHF. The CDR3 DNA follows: TGTGCCAGGCGAACTACAGGGACCGGTTCACCCCTCCACTTT.

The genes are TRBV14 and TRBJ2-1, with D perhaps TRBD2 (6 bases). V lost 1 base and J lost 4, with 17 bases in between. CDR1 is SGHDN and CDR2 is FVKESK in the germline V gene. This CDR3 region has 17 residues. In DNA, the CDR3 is TGTGCCAGCAGCCAAGCGGCCGGGGGTATCTGGTACAATGAGCAGTTCTTC. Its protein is CASSQAAGGIWYNEQFF. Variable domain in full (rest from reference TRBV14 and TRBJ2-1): EAGVTQFPSHSVIEKGQTVTLRCDPISGHDNLYWYRRVMGKEIKFLLHFVKESKQDESGMPNNRFLAERTGGTYSTLKVQPAELEDSGVYFCASSQAAGGIWYNEQFFGPGTRLTVL.

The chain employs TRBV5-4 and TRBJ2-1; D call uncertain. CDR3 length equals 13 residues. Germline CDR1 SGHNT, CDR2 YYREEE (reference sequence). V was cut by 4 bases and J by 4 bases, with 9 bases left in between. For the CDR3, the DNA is TGTGCCAGCAGCCCAGGCCCTTACAATGAGCAGTTCTTC. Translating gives CASSPGPYNEQFF.

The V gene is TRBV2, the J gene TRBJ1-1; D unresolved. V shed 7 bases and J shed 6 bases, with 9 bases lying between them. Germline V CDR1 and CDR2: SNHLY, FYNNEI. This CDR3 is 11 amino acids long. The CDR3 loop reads CASIGRSEAFF. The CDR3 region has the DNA TGTGCCAGCATAGGGAGGTCTGAAGCTTTCTTT.

This CDR3 reads CAISTLAGEVNEQFF. CDR3 nucleotide sequence: TGTGCCATCAGTACACTAGCGGGAGAGGTAAATGAGCAGTTCTTC. The chain recombines TRBV10-3 with TRBJ2-1; 11 bases align to TRBD2. V shed 5 bases, J shed 7 bases, and the junction held 7 bases outside the gene matches. Germline V gene sequence: CDR1 ENHRY, CDR2 SYGVKD. This CDR3 is built from 15 residues.

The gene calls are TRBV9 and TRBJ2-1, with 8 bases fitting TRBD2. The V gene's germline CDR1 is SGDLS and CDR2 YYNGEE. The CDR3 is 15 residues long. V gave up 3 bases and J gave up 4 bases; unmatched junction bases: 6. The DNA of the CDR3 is TGTGCCAGCAGCGAGGTAGCGGGAACTTACAATGAGCAGTTCTTC. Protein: CASSEVAGTYNEQFF.

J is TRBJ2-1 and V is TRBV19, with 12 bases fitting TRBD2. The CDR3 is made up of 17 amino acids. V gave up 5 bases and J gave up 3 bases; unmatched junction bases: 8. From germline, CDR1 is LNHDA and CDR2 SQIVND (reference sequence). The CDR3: CASSLRLAGVRYNEQFF. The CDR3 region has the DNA TGTGCCAGTAGTCTGAGACTAGCGGGAGTTCGCTACAATGAGCAGTTCTTC.

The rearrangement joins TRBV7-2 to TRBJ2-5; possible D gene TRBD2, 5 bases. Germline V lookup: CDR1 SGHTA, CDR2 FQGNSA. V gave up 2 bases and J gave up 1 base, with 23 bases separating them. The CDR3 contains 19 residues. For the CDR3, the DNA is TGTGCCAGCAGCTTATGGTTTTCTGGGCTAGCATCCCCCCAAGAGACCCAGTACTTC. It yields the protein CASSLWFSGLASPQETQYF. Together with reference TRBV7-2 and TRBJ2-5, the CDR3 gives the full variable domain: GAGVSQSPSNKVTEKGKDVELRCDPISGHTALYWYRQSLGQGLEFLIYFQGNSAPDKSGLPSDRFSAERTGGSVSTLTIQRTQQEDSAVYLCASSLWFSGLASPQETQYFGPGTRLLVL.

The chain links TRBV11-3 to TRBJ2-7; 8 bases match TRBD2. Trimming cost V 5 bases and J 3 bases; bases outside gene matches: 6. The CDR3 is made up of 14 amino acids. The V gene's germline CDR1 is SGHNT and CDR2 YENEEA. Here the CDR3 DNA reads TGTGCCAGCAGCCCCGGGGGGGGACTCTACGAGCAGTACTTC. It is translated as CASSPGGGLYEQYF.

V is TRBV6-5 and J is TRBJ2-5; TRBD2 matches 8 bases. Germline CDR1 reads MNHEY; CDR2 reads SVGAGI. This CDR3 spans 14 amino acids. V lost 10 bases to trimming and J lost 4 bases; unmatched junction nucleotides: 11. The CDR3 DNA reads TGTGCCACCATAAGCGGGAGAGGGGTAGAGACCCAGTACTTC. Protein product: CATISGRGVETQYF.

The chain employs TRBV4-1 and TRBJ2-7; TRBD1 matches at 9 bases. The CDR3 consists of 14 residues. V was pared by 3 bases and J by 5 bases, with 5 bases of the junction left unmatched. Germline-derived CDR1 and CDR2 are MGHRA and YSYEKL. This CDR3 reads CASSQGRTGDEQYF. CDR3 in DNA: TGCGCCAGCAGCCAGGGGAGGACAGGGGACGAGCAGTACTTC.